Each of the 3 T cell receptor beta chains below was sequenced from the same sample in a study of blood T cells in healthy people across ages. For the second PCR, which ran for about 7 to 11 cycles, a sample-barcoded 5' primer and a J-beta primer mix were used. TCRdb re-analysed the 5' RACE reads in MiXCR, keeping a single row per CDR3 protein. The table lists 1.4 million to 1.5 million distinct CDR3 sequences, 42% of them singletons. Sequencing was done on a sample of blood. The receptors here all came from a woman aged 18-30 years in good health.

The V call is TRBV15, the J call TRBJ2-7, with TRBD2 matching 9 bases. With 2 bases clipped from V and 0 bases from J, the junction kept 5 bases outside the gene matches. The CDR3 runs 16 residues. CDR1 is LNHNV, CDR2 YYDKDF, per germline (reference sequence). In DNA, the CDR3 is TGTGCCACCAGCAGAAGTAGCGGGGGCTTCTCCTACGAGCAGTACTTC. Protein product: CATSRSSGGFSYEQYF.

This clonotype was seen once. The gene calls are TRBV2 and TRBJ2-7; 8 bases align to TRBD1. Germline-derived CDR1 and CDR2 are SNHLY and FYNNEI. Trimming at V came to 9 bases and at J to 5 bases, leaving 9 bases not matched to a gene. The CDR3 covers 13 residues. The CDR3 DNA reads TGTGCCAGGAGGAGACAGGGGTTAGACGAGCAGTACTTC. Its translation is CARRRQGLDEQYF.

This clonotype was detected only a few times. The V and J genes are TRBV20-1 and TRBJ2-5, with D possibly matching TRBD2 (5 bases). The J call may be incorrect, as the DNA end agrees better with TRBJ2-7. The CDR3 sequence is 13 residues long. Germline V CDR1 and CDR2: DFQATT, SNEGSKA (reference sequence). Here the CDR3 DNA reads TGCAGTGCGCTAAACCTAGCCACGTACGAGCAGTACTTC. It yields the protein CSALNLATYEQYF.